This T cell receptor beta chain was identified in a study of spatial heterogeneity in lung cancer. Study-level background: Detection of beta-chain sequences consistently exceeded that of alpha-chain sequences. Study-wide points: It was found that expanded intratumoral alpha and beta TCR counts tracked tumor mutation counts. Estimated coverage of tumor T cells was around 6.9% for alpha and 13% for beta chains. Quantities of ubiquitous and regional expanded TCRs paralleled ubiquitous and regional nonsynonymous mutations, respectively.

MiXCR was run by TCRdb on the 5' RACE reads, yielding one entry per CDR3 protein. Among some 97,000 distinct CDR3 sequences listed, 4.4% were seen once. Time point described: sample taken at primary tumor resection. Whole RNA, which was extracted from tumor, nontumor lung tissue or frozen PBMC, was sequenced without any cell sorting. The V end was cut by 7 bases, the J end by 0 bases, with 6 bases between. This CDR3 region has 13 residues. CDR1 is MDHEN, CDR2 SYDVKM, per germline. This clonotype has ten or more counts. Its antigen is not known. This TCR came from a male donor with early-stage non-small cell lung cancer. This chain connects TRBV28 to TRBJ2-2, with no clear D. This sample comprised lung tumor tissue, obtained at surgery. This CDR3 is CASTPANTGELFF. The CDR3 DNA is TGTGCCAGCACCCCGGCGAACACCGGGGAGCTGTTTTTT.